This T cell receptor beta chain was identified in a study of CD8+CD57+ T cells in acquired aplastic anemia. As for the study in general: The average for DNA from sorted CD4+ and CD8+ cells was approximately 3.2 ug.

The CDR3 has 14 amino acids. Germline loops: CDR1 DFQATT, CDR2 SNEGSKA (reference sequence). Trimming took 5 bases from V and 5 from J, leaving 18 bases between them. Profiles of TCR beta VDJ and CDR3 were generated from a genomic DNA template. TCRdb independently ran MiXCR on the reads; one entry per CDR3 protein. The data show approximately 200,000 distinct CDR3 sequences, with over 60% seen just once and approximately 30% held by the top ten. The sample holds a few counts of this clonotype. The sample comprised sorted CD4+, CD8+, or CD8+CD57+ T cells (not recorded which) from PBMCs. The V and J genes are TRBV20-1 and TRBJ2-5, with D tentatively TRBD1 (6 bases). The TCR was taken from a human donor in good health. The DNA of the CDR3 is TGCAGTGCTGGGTCCACAGGGTCGCGGGAGACCCAGTACTTC. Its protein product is CSAGSTGSRETQYF.